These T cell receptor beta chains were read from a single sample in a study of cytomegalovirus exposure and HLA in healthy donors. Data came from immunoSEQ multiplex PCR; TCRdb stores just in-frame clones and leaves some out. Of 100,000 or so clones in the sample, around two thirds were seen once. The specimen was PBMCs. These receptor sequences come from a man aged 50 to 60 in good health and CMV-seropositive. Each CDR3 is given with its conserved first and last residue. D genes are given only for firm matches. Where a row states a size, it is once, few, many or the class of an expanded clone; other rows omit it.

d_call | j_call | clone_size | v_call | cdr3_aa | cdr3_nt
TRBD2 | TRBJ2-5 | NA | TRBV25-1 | CASSGGATIAETQYF | TGTGCCAGTAGCGGGGGGGCGACAATCGCAGAGACCCAGTACTTC
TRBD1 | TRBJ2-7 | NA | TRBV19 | CASSIGDRGWAKYF | TGTGCCAGTAGTATAGGGGACAGGGGATGGGCGAAGTACTTC
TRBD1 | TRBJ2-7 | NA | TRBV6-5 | CASRAGTAYEQYF | TGTGCCAGCAGGGCCGGGACAGCCTACGAGCAGTACTTC
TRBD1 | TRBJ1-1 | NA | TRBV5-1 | CASSSGTGGTEAFF | TGCGCCAGCAGCTCCGGGACAGGGGGGACAGAAGCTTTCTTT
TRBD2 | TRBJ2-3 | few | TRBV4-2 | CASSQDGLAGDSTDTQYF | TGTGCCAGCAGCCAAGATGGACTAGCGGGGGATAGCACAGATACGCAGTATTTT
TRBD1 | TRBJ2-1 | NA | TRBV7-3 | CASSTGQGAAEQFF | TGTGCCAGCAGCACGGGACAGGGGGCAGCTGAGCAGTTCTTC
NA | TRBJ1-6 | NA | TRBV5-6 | CASSFLSGYSPLHF | TGTGCCAGCAGCTTTCTTTCAGGCTATTCACCCCTCCACTTT
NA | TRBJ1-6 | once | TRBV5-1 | CASSLGEATGGSPLHF | TGCGCCAGCAGCTTGGGGGAGGCCACCGGGGGTTCACCCCTCCACTTT
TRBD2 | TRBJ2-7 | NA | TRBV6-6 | CASSSGGVSSYEQYF | TGTGCCAGCAGTTCGGGGGGGGTTAGCTCCTACGAGCAGTACTTC
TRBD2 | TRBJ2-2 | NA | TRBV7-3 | CASRRAGGHATGELFF | TGTGCCAGCAGGAGAGCGGGAGGGCACGCCACCGGGGAGCTGTTTTTT
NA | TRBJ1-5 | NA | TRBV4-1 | CASSPTGPYQPQHF | TGCGCCAGCAGCCCGACAGGTCCATATCAGCCCCAGCATTTT
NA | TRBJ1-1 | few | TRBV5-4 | CASSSIGRSTNTEAFF | TGTGCCAGCAGTTCGATAGGGAGGTCAACGAACACTGAAGCTTTCTTT
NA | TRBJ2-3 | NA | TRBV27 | CASSFGQGKTDTQYF | TGTGCCAGCAGTTTTGGGCAGGGGAAAACAGATACGCAGTATTTT
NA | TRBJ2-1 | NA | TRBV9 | CASSPLTGSGRFF | TGTGCCAGCAGCCCGTTAACCGGGTCCGGGAGGTTCTTC
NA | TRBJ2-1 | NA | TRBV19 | CASSRPKAQVSYNEQFF | TGTGCCAGTAGTAGGCCCAAGGCGCAGGTCTCCTACAATGAGCAGTTCTTC
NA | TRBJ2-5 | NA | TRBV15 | CATSTGVSQETQYF | TGTGCCACCAGCACGGGAGTGAGCCAAGAGACCCAGTACTTC